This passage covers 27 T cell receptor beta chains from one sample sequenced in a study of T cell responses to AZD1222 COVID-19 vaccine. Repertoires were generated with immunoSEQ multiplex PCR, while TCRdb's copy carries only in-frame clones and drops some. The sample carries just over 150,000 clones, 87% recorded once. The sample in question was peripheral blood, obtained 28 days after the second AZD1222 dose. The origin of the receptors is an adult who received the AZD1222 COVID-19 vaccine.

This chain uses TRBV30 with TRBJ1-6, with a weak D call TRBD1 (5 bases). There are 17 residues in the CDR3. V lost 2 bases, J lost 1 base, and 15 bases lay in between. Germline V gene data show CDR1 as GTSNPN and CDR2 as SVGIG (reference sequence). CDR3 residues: CAWSPSGYRSYNSPLHF. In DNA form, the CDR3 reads TGTGCCTGGAGTCCCTCAGGGTATAGATCCTATAATTCACCCCTCCACTTT. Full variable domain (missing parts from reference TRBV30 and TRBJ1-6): SQTIHQWPATLVQPVGSPLSLECTVEGTSNPNLYWYRQAAGRGLQLLFYSVGIGQISSEVPQNLSASRPQDRQFILSSKKLLLSDSGFYLCAWSPSGYRSYNSPLHFGNGTRLTVT.

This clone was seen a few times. CDR3 sequence: CASSESWGPYEQYF. CDR3 DNA sequence: TGCGCCAGCAGTGAGTCGTGGGGGCCATACGAGCAGTACTTC. The chain couples TRBV10-2 to TRBJ2-7; perhaps TRBD1 as D (6 bases). Germline V lookup: CDR1 WSHSY, CDR2 SAAADI. This CDR3 is built from 14 residues. Trimming removed 0 bases from V and 4 bases from J, with 10 bases in between.

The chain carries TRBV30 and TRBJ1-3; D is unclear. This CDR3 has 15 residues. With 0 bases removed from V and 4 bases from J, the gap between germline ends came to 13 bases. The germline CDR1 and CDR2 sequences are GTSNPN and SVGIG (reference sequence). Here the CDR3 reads CAWSVPDPVGNTIYF. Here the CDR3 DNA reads TGTGCCTGGAGTGTCCCGGACCCCGTAGGAAACACCATATATTTT.

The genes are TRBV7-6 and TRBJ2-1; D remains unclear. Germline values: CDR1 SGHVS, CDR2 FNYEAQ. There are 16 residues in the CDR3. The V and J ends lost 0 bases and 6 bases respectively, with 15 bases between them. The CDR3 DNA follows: TGTGCCAGCAGCTTAGCGGGCGGTAGTACGGGCAATGAGCAGTTCTTC. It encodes CASSLAGGSTGNEQFF. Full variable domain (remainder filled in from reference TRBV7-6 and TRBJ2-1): GAGVSQSPRYKVTKRGQDVALRCDPISGHVSLYWYRQALGQGPEFLTYFNYEAQQDKSGLPNDRFSAERPEGSISTLTIQRTEQRDSAMYRCASSLAGGSTGNEQFFGPGTRLTVL.

CDR3 sequence (DNA): TGTGCCAGCAGAGTTACAGGGGTCCCTGAAGCTTTCTTT. This codes for CASRVTGVPEAFF. This chain uses TRBV12-3 or TRBV12-4 with TRBJ1-1; 7 bases line up with TRBD1. CDR3 size: 13 residues. The ends lost 6 bases at V and 6 bases at J; junction bases unmatched: 7.

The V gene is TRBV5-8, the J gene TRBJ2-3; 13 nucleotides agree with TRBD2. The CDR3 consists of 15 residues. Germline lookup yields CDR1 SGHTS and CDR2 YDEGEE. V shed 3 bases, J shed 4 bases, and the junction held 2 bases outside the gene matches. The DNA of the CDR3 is TGTGCCAGCAGCTCAGGGACTAGCGGGGCAGATACGCAGTATTTT. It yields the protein CASSSGTSGADTQYF.

CDR3: CASNTGEGSGANVLTF. DNA for the CDR3: TGCGCCAGCAATACAGGGGAAGGCTCTGGGGCCAACGTCCTGACTTTC. The chain employs TRBV5-1 and TRBJ2-6, with 7 bases lining up with TRBD1. In germline, CDR1 is SGHRS, CDR2 YFSETQ. This CDR3 comprises 16 residues. V was pared by 6 bases and J by 0 bases, with 6 bases of the junction left unmatched.

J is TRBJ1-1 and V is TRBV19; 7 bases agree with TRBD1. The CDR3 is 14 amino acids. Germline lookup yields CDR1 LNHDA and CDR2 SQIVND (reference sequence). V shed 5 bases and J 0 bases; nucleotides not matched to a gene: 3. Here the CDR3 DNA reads TGTGCCAGTAGTCGACAGGGATTGAACACTGAAGCTTTCTTT. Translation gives CASSRQGLNTEAFF.

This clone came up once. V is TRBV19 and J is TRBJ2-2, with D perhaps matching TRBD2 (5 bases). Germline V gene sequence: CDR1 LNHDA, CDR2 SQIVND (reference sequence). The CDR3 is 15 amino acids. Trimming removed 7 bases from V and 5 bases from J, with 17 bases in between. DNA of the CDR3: TGTGCCAGTACCCCCCAGGTCGGCGGGACCGGGGAGCTGTTTTTT. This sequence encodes CASTPQVGGTGELFF.

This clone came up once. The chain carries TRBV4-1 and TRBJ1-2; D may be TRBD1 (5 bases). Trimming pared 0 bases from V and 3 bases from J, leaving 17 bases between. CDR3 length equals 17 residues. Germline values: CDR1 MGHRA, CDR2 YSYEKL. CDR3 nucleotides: TGCGCCAGCAGCCAAGATGACTCGGTGGGGCATTACTATGGCTACACCTTC. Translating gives CASSQDDSVGHYYGYTF.

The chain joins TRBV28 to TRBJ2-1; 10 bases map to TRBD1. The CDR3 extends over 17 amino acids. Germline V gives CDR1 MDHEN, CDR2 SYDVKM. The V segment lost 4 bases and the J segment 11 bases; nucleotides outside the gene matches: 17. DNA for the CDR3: TGTGCCAGCAGTTCCCCCGGGACAGGGGATGGTAATTTTCAGCAGTTCTTC. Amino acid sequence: CASSSPGTGDGNFQQFF.

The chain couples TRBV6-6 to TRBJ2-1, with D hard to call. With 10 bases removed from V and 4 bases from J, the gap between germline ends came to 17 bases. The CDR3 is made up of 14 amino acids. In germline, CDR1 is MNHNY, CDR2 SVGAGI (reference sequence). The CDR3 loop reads CAIPGQLCYNEQFF. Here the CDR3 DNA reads TGTGCCATTCCGGGTCAGCTCTGTTACAATGAGCAGTTCTTC.

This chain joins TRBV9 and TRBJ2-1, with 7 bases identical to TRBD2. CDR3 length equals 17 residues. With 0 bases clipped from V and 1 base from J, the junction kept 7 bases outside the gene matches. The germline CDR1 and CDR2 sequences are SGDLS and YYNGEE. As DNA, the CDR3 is TGTGCCAGCAGCGTAGAGGGAGGGGTATTATCCTACAATGAGCAGTTCTTC. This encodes CASSVEGGVLSYNEQFF. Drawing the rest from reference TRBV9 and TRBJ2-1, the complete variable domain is DSGVTQTPKHLITATGQRVTLRCSPRSGDLSVYWYQQSLDQGLQFLIQYYNGEERAKGNILERFSAQQFPDLHSELNLSSLELGDSALYFCASSVEGGVLSYNEQFFGPGTRLTVL.

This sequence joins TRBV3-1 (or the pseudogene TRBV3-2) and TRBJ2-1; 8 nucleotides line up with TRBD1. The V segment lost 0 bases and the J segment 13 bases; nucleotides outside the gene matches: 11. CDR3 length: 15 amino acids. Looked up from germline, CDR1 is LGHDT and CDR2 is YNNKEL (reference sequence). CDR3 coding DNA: TGTGCCAGCAGCCAAGAACTGGACAGGGCTCTAGCCCAGTTCTTC. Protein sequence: CASSQELDRALAQFF.

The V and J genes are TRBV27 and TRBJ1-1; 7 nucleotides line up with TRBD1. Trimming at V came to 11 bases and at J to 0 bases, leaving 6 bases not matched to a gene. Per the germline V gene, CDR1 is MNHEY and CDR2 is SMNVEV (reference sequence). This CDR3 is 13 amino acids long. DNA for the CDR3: TGTGCCGGTCCCGGGACAGTGAACACTGAAGCTTTCTTT. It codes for CAGPGTVNTEAFF.

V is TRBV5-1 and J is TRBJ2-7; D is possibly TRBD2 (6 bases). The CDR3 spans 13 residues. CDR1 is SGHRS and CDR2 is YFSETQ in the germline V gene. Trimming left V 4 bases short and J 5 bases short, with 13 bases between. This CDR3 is CASSRTLANEQYF. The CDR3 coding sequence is TGCGCCAGCAGCCGGACTCTAGCGAACGAGCAGTACTTC.

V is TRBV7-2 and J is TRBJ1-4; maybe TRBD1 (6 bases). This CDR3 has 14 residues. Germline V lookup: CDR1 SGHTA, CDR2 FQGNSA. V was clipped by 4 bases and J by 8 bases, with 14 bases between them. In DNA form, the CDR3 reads TGTGCCAGCAGCTCTTCCGGGAGGGGGGAAAAACTGTTTTTT. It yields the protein CASSSSGRGEKLFF.

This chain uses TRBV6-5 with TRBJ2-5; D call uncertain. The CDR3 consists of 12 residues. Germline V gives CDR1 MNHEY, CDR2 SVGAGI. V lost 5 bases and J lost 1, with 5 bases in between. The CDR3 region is CASSRIQETQYF. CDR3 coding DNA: TGTGCCAGCAGTAGGATCCAAGAGACCCAGTACTTC.

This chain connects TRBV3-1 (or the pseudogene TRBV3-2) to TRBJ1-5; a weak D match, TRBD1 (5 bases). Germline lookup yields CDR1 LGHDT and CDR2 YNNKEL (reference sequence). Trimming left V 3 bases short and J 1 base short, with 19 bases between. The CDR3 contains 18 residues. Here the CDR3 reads CASSQGPDGGVSNQPQHF. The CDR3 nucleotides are TGTGCCAGCAGCCAGGGTCCAGACGGAGGGGTCAGCAATCAGCCCCAGCATTTT.

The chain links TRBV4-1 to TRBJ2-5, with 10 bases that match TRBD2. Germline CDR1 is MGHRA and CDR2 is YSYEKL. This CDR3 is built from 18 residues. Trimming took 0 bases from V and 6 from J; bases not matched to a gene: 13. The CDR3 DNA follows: TGCGCCAGCAGCCAAGATCGAGAACTAGCGGGGAGGAGGAAGACCCAGTACTTC. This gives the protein CASSQDRELAGRRKTQYF.

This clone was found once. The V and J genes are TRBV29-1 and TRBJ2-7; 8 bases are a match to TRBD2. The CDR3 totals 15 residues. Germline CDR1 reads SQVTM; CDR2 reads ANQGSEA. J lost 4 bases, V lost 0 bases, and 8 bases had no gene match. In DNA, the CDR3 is TGCAGCGTTGAAGAGACAGCGGGAGTACCGTACGAGCAGTACTTC. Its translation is CSVEETAGVPYEQYF.

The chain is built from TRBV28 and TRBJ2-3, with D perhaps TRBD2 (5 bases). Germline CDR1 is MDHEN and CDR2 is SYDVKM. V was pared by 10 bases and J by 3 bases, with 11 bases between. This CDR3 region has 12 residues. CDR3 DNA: TGTGCCATCTCCAGCGGAACAGATACGCAGTATTTT. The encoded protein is CAISSGTDTQYF.

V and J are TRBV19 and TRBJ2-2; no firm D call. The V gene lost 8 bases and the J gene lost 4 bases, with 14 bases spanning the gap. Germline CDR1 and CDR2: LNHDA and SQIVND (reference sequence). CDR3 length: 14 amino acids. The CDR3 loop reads CASHPGRSTGELFF. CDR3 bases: TGTGCCAGTCACCCGGGCAGATCCACCGGGGAGCTGTTTTTT.

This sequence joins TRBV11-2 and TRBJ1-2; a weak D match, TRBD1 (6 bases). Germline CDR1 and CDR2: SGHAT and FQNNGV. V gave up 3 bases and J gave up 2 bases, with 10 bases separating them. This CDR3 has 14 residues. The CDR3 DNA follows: TGTGCCAGCAGCTTCGGACAGCGCAACTATGGCTACACCTTC. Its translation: CASSFGQRNYGYTF.

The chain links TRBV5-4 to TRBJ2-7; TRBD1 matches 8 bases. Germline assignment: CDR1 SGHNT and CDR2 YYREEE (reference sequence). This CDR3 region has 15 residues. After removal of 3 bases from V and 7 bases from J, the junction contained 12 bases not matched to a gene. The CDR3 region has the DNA TGTGCCAGCAGCTCCGGACAGGGAATCAGGGGTGAGCAGTACTTC. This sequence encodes CASSSGQGIRGEQYF. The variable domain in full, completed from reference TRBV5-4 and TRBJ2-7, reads ETGVTQSPTHLIKTRGQQVTLRCSSQSGHNTVSWYQQALGQGPQFIFQYYREEENGRGNFPPRFSGLQFPNYSSELNVNALELDDSALYLCASSSGQGIRGEQYFGPGTRLTVT.

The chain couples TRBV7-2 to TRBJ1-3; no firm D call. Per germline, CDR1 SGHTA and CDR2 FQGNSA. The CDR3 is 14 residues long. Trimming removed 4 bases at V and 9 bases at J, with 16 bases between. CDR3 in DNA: TGTGCCAGCAGCTCCGCGGGAACTGGAGGCACCATATATTTT. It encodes CASSSAGTGGTIYF.

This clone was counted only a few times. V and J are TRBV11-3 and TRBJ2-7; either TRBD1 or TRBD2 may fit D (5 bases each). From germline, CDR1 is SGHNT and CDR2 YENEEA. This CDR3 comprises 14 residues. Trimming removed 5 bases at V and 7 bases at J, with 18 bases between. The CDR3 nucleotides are TGTGCCAGCAGCCCTCGGGACGGAATAGGGGAGCAGTACTTC. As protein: CASSPRDGIGEQYF.